This TCR beta chain stems from a study of blood T cell repertoires in COVID-19. At the level of the study: Sites in the United States, Italy and Spain provided acute and convalescent COVID-19 samples. Sample material is recorded as cDNA or gDNA derived from T cells, B-cell-depleted T cells, or PBMCs.

Trimming at V came to 4 bases and at J to 4 bases, leaving 14 bases not matched to a gene. CDR1 LGHDT and CDR2 YNNKEL come from the germline V gene (reference sequence). CDR3 length: 19 amino acids. Sequencing used immunoSEQ multiplex PCR; TCRdb keeps in-frame clones, though not all of them. Seen here are more than 95,000 clones, about nine tenths observed once, and the top ten hold 15%. The specimen sequenced was peripheral blood. The receptor was derived from a man over 45 with acute or convalescent COVID-19. The chain links TRBV3-1 (or the pseudogene TRBV3-2) to TRBJ2-3; 13 nucleotides align to TRBD2. CDR3 loop: CASSPKSGTSGILADTQYF. The CDR3 nucleotides read TGTGCCAGCAGCCCCAAATCCGGGACTAGCGGGATCCTGGCAGATACGCAGTATTTT.